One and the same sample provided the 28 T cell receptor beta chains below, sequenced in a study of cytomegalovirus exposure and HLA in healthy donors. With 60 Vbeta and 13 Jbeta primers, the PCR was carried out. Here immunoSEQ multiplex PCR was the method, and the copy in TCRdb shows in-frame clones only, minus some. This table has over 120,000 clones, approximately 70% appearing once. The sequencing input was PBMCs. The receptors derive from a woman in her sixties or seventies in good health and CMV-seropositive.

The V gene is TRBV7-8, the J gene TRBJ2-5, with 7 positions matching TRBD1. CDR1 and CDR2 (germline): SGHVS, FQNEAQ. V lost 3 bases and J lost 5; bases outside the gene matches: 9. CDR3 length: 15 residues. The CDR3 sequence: CASSFDQGVGETQYF. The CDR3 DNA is TGTGCCAGCAGCTTCGATCAGGGGGTAGGCGAGACCCAGTACTTC.

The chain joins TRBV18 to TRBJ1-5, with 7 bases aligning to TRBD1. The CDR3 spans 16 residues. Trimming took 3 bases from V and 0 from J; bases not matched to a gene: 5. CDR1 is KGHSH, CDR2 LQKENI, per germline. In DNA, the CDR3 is TGTGCCAGCTCACCGGGACAGATTAATAGCAATCAGCCCCAGCATTTT. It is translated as CASSPGQINSNQPQHF.

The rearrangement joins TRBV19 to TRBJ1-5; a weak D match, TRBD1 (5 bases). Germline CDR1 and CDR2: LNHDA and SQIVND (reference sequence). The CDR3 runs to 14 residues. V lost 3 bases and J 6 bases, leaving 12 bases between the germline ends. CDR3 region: CASSIRRGGQPQHF. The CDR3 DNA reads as TGTGCCAGTAGTATTAGGAGGGGAGGTCAGCCCCAGCATTTT.

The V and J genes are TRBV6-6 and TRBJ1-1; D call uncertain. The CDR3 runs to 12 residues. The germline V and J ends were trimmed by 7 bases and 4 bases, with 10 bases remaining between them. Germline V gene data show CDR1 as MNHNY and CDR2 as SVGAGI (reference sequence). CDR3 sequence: CASTPTATEAFF. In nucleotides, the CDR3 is TGTGCCAGCACCCCGACTGCCACTGAAGCTTTCTTT.

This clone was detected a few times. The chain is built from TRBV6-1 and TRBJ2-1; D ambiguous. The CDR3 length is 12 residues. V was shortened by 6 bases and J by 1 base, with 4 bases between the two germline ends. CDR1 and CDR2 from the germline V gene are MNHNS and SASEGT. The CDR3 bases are TGTGCCAGCAGGGCATCCTACAATGAGCAGTTCTTC. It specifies CASRASYNEQFF.

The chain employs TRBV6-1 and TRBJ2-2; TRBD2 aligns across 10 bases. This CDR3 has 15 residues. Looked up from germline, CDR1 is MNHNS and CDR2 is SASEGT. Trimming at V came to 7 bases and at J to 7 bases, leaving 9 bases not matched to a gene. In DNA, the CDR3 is TGTGCCAGCACGAGCGGGAGGGCCGGCGGCGGGGAGCTGTTTTTT. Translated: CASTSGRAGGGELFF.

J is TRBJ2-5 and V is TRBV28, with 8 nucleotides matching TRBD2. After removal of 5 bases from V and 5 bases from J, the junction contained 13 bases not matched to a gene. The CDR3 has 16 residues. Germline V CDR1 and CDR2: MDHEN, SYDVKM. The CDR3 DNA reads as TGTGCCAGCAGTCCATACGGGAGGGCGTGGGCGGAGACCCAGTACTTC. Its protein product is CASSPYGRAWAETQYF.

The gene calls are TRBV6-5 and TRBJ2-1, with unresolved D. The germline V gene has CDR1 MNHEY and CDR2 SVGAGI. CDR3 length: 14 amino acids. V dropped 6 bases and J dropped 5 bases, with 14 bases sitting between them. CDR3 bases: TGTGCCAGCAGGCTAGGATGGCAGAACAATGAGCAGTTCTTC. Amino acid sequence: CASRLGWQNNEQFF.

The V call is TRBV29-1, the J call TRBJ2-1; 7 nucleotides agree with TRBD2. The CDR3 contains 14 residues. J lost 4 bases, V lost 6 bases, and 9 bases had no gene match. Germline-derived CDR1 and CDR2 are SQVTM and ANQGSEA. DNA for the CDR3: TGCAGCGTCGCCTGGACTAGTAGGTACAATGAGCAGTTCTTC. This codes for CSVAWTSRYNEQFF.

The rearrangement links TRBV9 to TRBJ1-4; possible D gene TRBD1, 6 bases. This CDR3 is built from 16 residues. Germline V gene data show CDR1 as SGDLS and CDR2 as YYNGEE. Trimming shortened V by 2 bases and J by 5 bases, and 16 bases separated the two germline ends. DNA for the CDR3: TGTGCCAGCAGCGTCGGCACGGGACACCCAAATGAAAAACTGTTTTTT. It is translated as CASSVGTGHPNEKLFF.

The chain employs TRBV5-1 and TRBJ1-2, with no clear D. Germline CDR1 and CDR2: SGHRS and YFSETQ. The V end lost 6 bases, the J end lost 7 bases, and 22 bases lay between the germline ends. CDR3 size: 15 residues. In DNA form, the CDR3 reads TGCGCCAGCACCGAGACCTTAGGTAGCATTGGTGGCTACACCTTC. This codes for CASTETLGSIGGYTF. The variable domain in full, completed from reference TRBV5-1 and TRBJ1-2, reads KAGVTQTPRYLIKTRGQQVTLSCSPISGHRSVSWYQQTPGQGLQFLFEYFSETQRNKGNFPGRFSGRQFSNSRSEMNVSTLELGDSALYLCASTETLGSIGGYTFGSGTRLTVV.

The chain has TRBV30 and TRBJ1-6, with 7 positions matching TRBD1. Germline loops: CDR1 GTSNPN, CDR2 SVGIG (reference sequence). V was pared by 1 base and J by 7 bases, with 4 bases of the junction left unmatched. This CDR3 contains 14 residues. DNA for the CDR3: TGTGCCTGGAGTGACAGGGGTTACAATTCACCCCTCCACTTT. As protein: CAWSDRGYNSPLHF.

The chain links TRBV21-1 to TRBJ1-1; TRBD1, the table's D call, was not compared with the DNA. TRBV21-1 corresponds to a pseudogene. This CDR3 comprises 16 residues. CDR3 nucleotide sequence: TGTGCCAGCAGCAAAGCCTCAACAGGGGAGATCACTGAAGCTTTCTTT. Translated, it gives CASSKASTGEITEAFF.

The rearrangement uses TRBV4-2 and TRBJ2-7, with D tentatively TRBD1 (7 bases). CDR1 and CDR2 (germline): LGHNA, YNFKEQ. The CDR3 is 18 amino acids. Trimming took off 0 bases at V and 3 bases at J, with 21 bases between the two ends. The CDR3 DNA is TGTGCCAGCAGCCAAGATCCAGGGGGGTTCGCGCGGATCTACGAGCAGTACTTC. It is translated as CASSQDPGGFARIYEQYF.

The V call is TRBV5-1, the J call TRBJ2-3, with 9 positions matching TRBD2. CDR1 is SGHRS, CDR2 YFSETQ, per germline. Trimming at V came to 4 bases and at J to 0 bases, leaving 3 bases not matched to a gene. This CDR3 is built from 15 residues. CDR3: CASSVSGGSTDTQYF. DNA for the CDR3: TGCGCCAGCAGCGTTAGCGGGGGTAGCACAGATACGCAGTATTTT.

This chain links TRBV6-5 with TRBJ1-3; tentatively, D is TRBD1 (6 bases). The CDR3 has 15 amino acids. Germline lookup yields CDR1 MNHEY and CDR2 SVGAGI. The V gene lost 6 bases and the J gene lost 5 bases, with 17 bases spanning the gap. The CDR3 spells CASRPRGRGRNTIYF. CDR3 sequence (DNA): TGTGCCAGCAGACCCCGGGGCAGGGGTAGAAACACCATATATTTT.

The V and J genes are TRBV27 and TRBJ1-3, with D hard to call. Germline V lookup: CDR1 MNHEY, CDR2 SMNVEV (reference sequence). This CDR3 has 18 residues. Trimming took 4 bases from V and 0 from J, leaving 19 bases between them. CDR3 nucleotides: TGTGCCAGCAGTTCCACGAGTGCCCTGCGTTCCTCTGGAAACACCATATATTTT. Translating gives CASSSTSALRSSGNTIYF.

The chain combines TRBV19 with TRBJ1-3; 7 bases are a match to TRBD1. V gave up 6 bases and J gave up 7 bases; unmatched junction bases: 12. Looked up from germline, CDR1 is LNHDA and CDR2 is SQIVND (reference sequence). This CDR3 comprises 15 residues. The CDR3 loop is CASRLDRVVGNTIYF. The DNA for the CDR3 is TGTGCCAGTAGACTCGACAGGGTCGTCGGGAACACCATATATTTT.

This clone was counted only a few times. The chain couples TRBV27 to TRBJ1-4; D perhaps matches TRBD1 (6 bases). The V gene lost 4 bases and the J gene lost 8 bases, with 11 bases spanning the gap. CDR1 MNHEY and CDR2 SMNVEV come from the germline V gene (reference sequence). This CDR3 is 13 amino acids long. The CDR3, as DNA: TGTGCCAGCAGTTCCCGACAGGACGAAAAACTGTTTTTT. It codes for CASSSRQDEKLFF.

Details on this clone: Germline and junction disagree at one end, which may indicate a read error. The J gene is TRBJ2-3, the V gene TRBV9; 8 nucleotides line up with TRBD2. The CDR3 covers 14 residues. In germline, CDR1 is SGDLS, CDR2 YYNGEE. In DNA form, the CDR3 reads TGTGCCAGCAGCCCCGGGACTAGAGGGGATATGCAGTATTTT. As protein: CASSPGTRGDMQYF.

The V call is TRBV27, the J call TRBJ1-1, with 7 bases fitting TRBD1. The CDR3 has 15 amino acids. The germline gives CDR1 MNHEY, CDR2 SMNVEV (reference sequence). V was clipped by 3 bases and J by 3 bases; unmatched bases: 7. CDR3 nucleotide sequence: TGTGCCAGCAGTTTTGACAGGGAAATTGACACTGAAGCTTTCTTT. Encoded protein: CASSFDREIDTEAFF.

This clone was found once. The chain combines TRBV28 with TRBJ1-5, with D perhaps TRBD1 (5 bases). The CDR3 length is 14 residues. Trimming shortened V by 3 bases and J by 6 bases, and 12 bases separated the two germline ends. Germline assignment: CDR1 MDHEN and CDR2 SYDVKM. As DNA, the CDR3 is TGTGCCAGCAGTTTGTCGACAAGGGGTCAGCCCCAGCATTTT. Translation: CASSLSTRGQPQHF.

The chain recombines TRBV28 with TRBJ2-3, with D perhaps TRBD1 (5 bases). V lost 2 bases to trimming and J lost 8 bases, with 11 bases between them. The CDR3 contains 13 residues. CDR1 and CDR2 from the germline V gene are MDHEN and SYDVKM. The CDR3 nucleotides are TGTGCCAGCAGTTTAAGTGATCAGGGTACGCAGTATTTT. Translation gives CASSLSDQGTQYF.

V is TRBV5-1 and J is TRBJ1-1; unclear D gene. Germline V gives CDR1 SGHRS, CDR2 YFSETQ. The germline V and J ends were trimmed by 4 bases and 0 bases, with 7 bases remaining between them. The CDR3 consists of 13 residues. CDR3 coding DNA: TGCGCCAGCAGCACCCAGATGAACACTGAAGCTTTCTTT. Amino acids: CASSTQMNTEAFF.

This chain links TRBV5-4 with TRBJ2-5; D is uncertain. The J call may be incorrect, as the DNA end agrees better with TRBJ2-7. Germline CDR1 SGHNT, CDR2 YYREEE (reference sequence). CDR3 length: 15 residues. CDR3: CASSSPSDGAYEQYF. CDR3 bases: TGTGCCAGCAGCTCCCCGAGCGACGGTGCCTACGAGCAGTACTTC.

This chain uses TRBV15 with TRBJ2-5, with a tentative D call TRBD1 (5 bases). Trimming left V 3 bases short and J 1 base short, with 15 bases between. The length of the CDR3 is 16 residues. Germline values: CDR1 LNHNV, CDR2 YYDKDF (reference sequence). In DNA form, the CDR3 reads TGTGCCACCAGCAGGTCCTTAGGGGTTACCCAAGAGACCCAGTACTTC. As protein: CATSRSLGVTQETQYF.

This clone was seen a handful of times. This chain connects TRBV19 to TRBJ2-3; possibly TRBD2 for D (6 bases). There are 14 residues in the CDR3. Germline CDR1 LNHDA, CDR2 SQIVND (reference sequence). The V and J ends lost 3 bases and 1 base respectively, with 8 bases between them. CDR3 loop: CASSISSGTDTQYF. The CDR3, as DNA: TGTGCCAGTAGTATCTCTAGCGGCACAGATACGCAGTATTTT.

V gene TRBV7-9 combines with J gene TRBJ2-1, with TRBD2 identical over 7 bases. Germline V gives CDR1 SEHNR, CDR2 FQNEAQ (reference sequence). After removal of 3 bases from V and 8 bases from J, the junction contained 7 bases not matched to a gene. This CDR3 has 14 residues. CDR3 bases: TGTGCCAGCAGCTTGGGCGGGAGTAAATATGAGCAGTTCTTC. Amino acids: CASSLGGSKYEQFF.